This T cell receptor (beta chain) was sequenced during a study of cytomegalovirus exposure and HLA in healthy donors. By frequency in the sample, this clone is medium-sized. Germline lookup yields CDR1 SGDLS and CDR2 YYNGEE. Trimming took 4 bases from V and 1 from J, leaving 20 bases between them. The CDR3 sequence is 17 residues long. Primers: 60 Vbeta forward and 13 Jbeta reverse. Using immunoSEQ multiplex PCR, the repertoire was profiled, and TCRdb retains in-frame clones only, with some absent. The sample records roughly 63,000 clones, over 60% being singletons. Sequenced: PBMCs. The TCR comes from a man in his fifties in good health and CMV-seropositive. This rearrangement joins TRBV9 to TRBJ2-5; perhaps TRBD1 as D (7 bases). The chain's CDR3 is CASSLSQGDSFQETQYF. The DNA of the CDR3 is TGTGCCAGCAGCCTCAGCCAGGGGGACTCGTTCCAAGAGACCCAGTACTTC.